What follows are 6 T cell receptor beta chains derived from one specimen sequenced in a study of shared clonotypes between healthy human individuals (dated by TCRdb to 2019 to 2021). Libraries were built with the immunoSEQ multiplex PCR assay. The table comes from immuneACCESS by way of TCRdb, which keeps in-frame sequences with V and J called. Part of the clones is missing from these tables; in studies checked, under half for an unresolved V gene and the rest for unknown reasons. The sample table contains roughly 480,000 clones; only one count was recorded for 70% to 80% of them. More than 10% of the sample rests with the top ten. The sample taken for sequencing was PBMCs. The receptors stem from a woman in her 40s in good health. Some clones in this sample may be carry-over from other donors' samples.

The V call is TRBV27, the J call TRBJ1-2, with TRBD1 as a possible D gene (5 bases). V was shortened by 3 bases and J by 6 bases, with 11 bases between the two germline ends. The V gene's germline CDR1 is MNHEY and CDR2 SMNVEV (reference sequence). This CDR3 region has 13 residues. The CDR3 protein is CASSFGQGHGYTF. The CDR3 DNA sequence: TGTGCCAGCAGTTTCGGCCAGGGTCATGGCTACACCTTC.

This chain connects TRBV28 to TRBJ2-7, with TRBD1 matching 10 bases. Germline V gene lookup returns CDR1 MDHEN and CDR2 SYDVKM. CDR3 size: 14 residues. The V gene end was trimmed by 6 bases and the J gene end by 3 bases; junction bases not matched to a gene: 5. CDR3 DNA sequence: TGTGCCAGCAGGTGGGGGACAGGGGTCTACGAGCAGTACTTC. Amino acids: CASRWGTGVYEQYF.

This chain joins TRBV9 and TRBJ1-1; D gene unclear. With 3 bases removed from V and 4 bases from J, the gap between germline ends came to 13 bases. CDR1 and CDR2 from the germline V gene are SGDLS and YYNGEE. The CDR3 consists of 14 residues. In nucleotides, the CDR3 is TGTGCCAGCAGCGCCCCTGCCGCGGGCACTGAAGCTTTCTTT. Encoded protein: CASSAPAAGTEAFF.

This chain links TRBV6-4 with TRBJ2-3, with 8 positions matching TRBD2. CDR1 and CDR2 from the germline V gene are MRHNA and SNTAGT. V dropped 6 bases and J dropped 3; count of bases not matched to a gene: 5. This CDR3 is built from 14 residues. CDR3 in amino acids: CASRETSVTDTQYF. DNA for the CDR3: TGTGCCAGCAGGGAGACTAGCGTGACAGATACGCAGTATTTT.

This chain uses TRBV28 with TRBJ1-5, with 8 bases identical to TRBD1. CDR1 and CDR2 from the germline V gene are MDHEN and SYDVKM. With V trimmed by 6 bases and J by 6 bases, 10 bases remained unmatched. The CDR3 runs 15 residues. Here the CDR3 reads CASSPGQGKGQPQHF. The CDR3 nucleotides are TGTGCCAGCAGCCCCGGACAGGGAAAGGGTCAGCCCCAGCATTTT.

This clone showed up just once. This chain uses TRBV10-3 with TRBJ2-1, with 15 bases matching TRBD2. Trimming took 2 bases from V and 5 from J; bases not matched to a gene: 7. Germline loops: CDR1 ENHRY, CDR2 SYGVKD. The CDR3 is made up of 18 amino acids. The CDR3 nucleotides read TGTGCCATCAGTGAGGGACTAGCGGGAGGGACTTATAACAATGAGCAGTTCTTC. Its translation is CAISEGLAGGTYNNEQFF.